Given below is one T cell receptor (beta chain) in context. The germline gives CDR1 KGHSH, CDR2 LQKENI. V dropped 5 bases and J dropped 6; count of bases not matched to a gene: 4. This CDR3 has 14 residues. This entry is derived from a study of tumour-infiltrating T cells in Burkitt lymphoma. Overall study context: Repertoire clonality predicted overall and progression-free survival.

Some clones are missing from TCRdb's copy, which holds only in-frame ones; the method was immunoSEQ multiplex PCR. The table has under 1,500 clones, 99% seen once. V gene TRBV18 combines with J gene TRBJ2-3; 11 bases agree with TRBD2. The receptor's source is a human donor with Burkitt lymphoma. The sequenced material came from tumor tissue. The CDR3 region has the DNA TGTGCCAGCTCAGAACTAGCGGGAGTCGATACGCAGTATTTT. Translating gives CASSELAGVDTQYF.